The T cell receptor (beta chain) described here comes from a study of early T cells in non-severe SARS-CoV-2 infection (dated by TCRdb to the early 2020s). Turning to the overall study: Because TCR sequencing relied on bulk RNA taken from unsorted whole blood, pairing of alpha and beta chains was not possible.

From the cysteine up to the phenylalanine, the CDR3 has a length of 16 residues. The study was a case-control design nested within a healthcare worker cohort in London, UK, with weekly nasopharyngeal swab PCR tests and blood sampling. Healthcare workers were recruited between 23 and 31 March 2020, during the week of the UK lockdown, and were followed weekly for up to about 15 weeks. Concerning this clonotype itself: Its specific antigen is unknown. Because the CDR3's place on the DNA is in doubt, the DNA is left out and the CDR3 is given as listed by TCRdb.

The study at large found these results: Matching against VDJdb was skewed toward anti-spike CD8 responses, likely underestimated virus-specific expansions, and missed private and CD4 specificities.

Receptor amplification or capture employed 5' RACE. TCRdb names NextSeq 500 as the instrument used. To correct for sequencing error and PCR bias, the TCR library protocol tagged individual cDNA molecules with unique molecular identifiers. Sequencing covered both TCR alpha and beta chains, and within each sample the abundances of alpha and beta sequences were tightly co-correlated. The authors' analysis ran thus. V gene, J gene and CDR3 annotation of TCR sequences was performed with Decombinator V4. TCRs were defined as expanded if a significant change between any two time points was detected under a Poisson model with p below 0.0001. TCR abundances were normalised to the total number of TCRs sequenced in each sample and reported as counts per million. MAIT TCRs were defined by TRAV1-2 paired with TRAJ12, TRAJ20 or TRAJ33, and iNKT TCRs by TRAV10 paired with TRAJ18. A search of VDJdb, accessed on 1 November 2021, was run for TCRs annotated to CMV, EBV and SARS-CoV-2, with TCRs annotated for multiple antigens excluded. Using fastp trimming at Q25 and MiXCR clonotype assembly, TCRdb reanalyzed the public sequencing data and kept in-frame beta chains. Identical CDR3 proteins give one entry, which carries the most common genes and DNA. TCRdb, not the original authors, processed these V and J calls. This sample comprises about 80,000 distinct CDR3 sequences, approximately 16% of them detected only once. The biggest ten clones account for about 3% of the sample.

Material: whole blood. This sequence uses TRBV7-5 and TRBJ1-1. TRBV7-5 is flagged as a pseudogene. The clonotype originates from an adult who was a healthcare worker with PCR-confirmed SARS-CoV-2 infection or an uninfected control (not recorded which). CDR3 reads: CISVPEDLHWNTEAFF.